This T cell receptor beta chain comes out of a study of T cell responses to AZD1222 COVID-19 vaccine. Findings and limits, study-wide: Seropositivity was recorded at baseline in only 6 or 7 AZD1222 recipients. Spike regions recognized by vaccine-associated CD4 TCRs spanned the protein, led by 160-218 and 743-854.

As for this clone: Its antigen is not identified.

Repertoires were generated with immunoSEQ multiplex PCR, while TCRdb's copy carries only in-frame clones and drops some. The sample lists over 100,000 clones; roughly 88% were seen once. V lost 4 bases to trimming and J lost 11 bases; unmatched junction nucleotides: 17. The germline V gene has CDR1 SGHRS and CDR2 YFSETQ. This CDR3 has 15 amino acids. The sequences come from peripheral blood, collected on day 0 of AZD1222 vaccination. The clonotype was recovered from an adult in good health. The chain links TRBV5-1 to TRBJ1-1; 7 positions match TRBD1. The CDR3 DNA reads as TGCGCCAGCAGCCGGACCGGGACAGATGGGCGTGTGGCTTTCTTT. This sequence encodes CASSRTGTDGRVAFF.